This T cell receptor (beta chain) was recovered during a study of cytomegalovirus exposure and HLA in healthy donors. A word on this clone: What it binds is not known.

Points from the study as a whole: There were some 150 TCR beta chains listed as cytomegalovirus-associated. Under in vitro conditions, three CMV-associated chains were confirmed as specific for CMV antigens. On later analysis, the bulk of CMV-associated TCR beta chains appeared to be HLA-restricted.

With 60 Vbeta and 13 Jbeta primers, the PCR was carried out. Generated by immunoSEQ multiplex PCR, the TCRdb table keeps only in-frame clones and is missing some. The repertoire has about 160,000 clones, roughly 77% of them found once; the top ten carry 1.5% to 2%. Material: PBMCs. The source of this sequence is a woman younger than 30 in good health and CMV-seronegative.

Here the CDR3 DNA reads TGTGCCAGCAGCTTGGACAGGGGGCGAAAGACCCAGTACTTC. It specifies CASSLDRGRKTQYF. The chain couples TRBV7-9 to TRBJ2-5; TRBD1 agrees at 11 bases. V was pared by 3 bases and J by 6 bases, with 3 bases of the junction left unmatched. The CDR3 totals 14 residues. The germline gives CDR1 SEHNR, CDR2 FQNEAQ (reference sequence).